This section outlines one TCR beta chain sequence together with its context. Its antigen is unknown. With 60 Vbeta and 13 Jbeta primers, the PCR was carried out. The data were produced by immunoSEQ multiplex PCR, yet TCRdb's version contains in-frame clones alone and is incomplete. The profile shows 90,000 to 100,000 clones, 69% of them singletons. The CDR3 consists of 15 residues. The germline gives CDR1 SGHRS, CDR2 YFSETQ. After removal of 3 bases from V and 8 bases from J, the junction contained 6 bases not matched to a gene. The entry originates in a study of cytomegalovirus exposure and HLA in healthy donors. Whole-study findings and limits: Under in vitro conditions, a few CMV-associated chains were confirmed as specific for CMV antigens. As a later analysis showed, a missense DCLRE1C variant was linked to trimming of TCR beta V- and J-genes.

Material for sequencing was PBMCs. The source is a man aged 50 to 59 in good health and CMV-seronegative. The V gene is TRBV5-1, the J gene TRBJ2-1, with 12 bases identical to TRBD2. The CDR3: CASSSTSGSVYEQFF. For the CDR3, the DNA is TGCGCCAGCAGCTCGACTAGCGGGAGTGTCTATGAGCAGTTCTTC. The full variable domain, its missing parts supplied by reference TRBV5-1 and TRBJ2-1, is KAGVTQTPRYLIKTRGQQVTLSCSPISGHRSVSWYQQTPGQGLQFLFEYFSETQRNKGNFPGRFSGRQFSNSRSEMNVSTLELGDSALYLCASSSTSGSVYEQFFGPGTRLTVL.